The 30 T cell receptor beta chains below all came from one sample that was sequenced in a study of radiation and T cells in renal cell carcinoma. Sequencing was performed with immunoSEQ multiplex PCR; in TCRdb, only in-frame clones are kept and a portion is missing. Among 150,000 to 160,000 clones listed, 87% were seen once. Specified time point: blood 2 weeks post-SBRT. The treatment here: 15 Gy SBRT to primary tumor, nephrectomy 4 weeks later. The specimen was blood, collected from a patient whose treatment included radiotherapy and nephrectomy. The receptor set was obtained from a woman aged 45-65 years with renal cell carcinoma.

CDR3 in DNA: TGTGCCTGGAGGGGGCCAGCGACGAATCAGCCCCAGCATTTT. It specifies CAWRGPATNQPQHF. The rearrangement uses TRBV30 and TRBJ1-5, with D perhaps matching TRBD1 (5 bases). The germline V gene encodes CDR1 GTSNPN and CDR2 SVGIG (reference sequence). The CDR3 contains 14 residues. V was shortened by 3 bases and J by 4 bases, with 13 bases between the two germline ends. Drawing the rest from reference TRBV30 and TRBJ1-5, the complete variable domain is SQTIHQWPATLVQPVGSPLSLECTVEGTSNPNLYWYRQAAGRGLQLLFYSVGIGQISSEVPQNLSASRPQDRQFILSSKKLLLSDSGFYLCAWRGPATNQPQHFGDGTRLSIL.

V usage is TRBV6-6 and J usage is TRBJ2-2, with 7 nucleotides matching TRBD1. The germline gives CDR1 MNHNY, CDR2 SVGAGI (reference sequence). V trimming: 5 bases; J trimming: 4 bases; junction bases outside the gene matches: 4. The CDR3 contains 14 residues. As DNA, the CDR3 is TGTGCCAGCAGTGGGACAGCAACCACCGGGGAGCTGTTTTTT. It yields the protein CASSGTATTGELFF.

This sequence joins TRBV19 and TRBJ1-6; D possibly corresponds to TRBD1 (5 bases). V lost 7 bases and J 0 bases, leaving 10 bases between the germline ends. The CDR3 spans 15 residues. Germline V CDR1 and CDR2: LNHDA, SQIVND (reference sequence). The CDR3 here is CASNDSYSYNSPLHF. The CDR3 coding sequence is TGTGCCAGTAACGACAGTTACTCCTATAATTCACCCCTCCACTTT.

This sequence joins TRBV9 and TRBJ2-5, with 15 positions matching TRBD2. Per the germline V gene, CDR1 is SGDLS and CDR2 is YYNGEE. Trimming cost V 3 bases and J 9 bases; bases outside gene matches: 3. The CDR3 sequence is 14 residues long. The CDR3 loop is CASSEGLAGGPQYF. CDR3 nucleotide sequence: TGTGCCAGCAGCGAAGGACTAGCGGGGGGGCCCCAGTACTTC.

This clone has a single count. In DNA, the CDR3 is TGTGCCAGCAGCTTAGCGTGGGTTGATGAGCAGTTCTTC. Translating gives CASSLAWVDEQFF. V gene TRBV7-2 combines with J gene TRBJ2-1; D gene uncertain. Trimming took off 0 bases at V and 8 bases at J, with 8 bases between the two ends. Germline-derived CDR1 and CDR2 are SGHTA and FQGNSA. There are 13 residues in the CDR3.

This chain connects TRBV2 to TRBJ2-7, with 7 bases aligning to TRBD1. The CDR3 spans 15 residues. The germline V gene has CDR1 SNHLY and CDR2 FYNNEI. V gave up 6 bases and J gave up 2 bases; unmatched junction bases: 10. CDR3 amino acids: CASSDPGTAAYEQYF. Written as DNA, the CDR3 is TGTGCCAGCAGCGACCCCGGGACAGCGGCCTACGAGCAGTACTTC.

This sequence joins TRBV4-1 and TRBJ1-2; 8 nucleotides match TRBD1. Germline CDR1 and CDR2: MGHRA and YSYEKL. The J segment lost 2 bases and the V segment lost 2 bases, leaving 7 bases of the junction unmatched. The CDR3 is 16 amino acids. The CDR3 coding sequence is TGCGCCAGCAGCCAAAACAGTCGGACAGGGAACTATGGCTACACCTTC. This gives the protein CASSQNSRTGNYGYTF.

The chain has TRBV5-6 and TRBJ1-3; D might be TRBD1 (6 bases). V was cut by 2 bases and J by 4 bases, with 13 bases left in between. This CDR3 region has 15 residues. Germline CDR1 reads SGHDT; CDR2 reads YYEEEE. The CDR3: CASSFGGARGNTIYF. The CDR3 DNA sequence: TGTGCCAGCAGCTTCGGGGGCGCGAGGGGAAACACCATATATTTT.

The V call is TRBV9, the J call TRBJ2-7; possibly TRBD1 for D (6 bases). V lost 4 bases, J lost 1 base, and 15 bases lay in between. The CDR3 has 15 residues. Germline-derived CDR1 and CDR2 are SGDLS and YYNGEE. CDR3 amino acids: CASSPQGFKSYEQYF. As DNA, the CDR3 is TGTGCCAGCAGCCCCCAGGGGTTTAAGTCCTACGAGCAGTACTTC.

The gene calls are TRBV7-3 and TRBJ2-5; 8 nucleotides agree with TRBD2. The CDR3 contains 14 residues. Germline CDR1 SGHTA, CDR2 FQGTGA. Trimming at V came to 5 bases and at J to 5 bases, leaving 7 bases not matched to a gene. DNA for the CDR3: TGTGCCAGCAGCCCAGGGACTAGGGGGGAGACCCAGTACTTC. It encodes CASSPGTRGETQYF.

This rearrangement joins TRBV10-2 to TRBJ1-2; D is uncertain. Trimming pared 8 bases from V and 7 bases from J, leaving 14 bases between. The CDR3 totals 12 residues. Per germline, CDR1 WSHSY and CDR2 SAAADI. CDR3 bases: TGCGCCAGCTCCCTACCGGAGAGTGGCTACACCTTC. Protein product: CASSLPESGYTF.

This clone has just one count. The chain couples TRBV6-1 to TRBJ2-7; unclear D gene. The length of the CDR3 is 16 residues. Trimming removed 2 bases from V and 9 bases from J, with 23 bases in between. Germline CDR1 and CDR2: MNHNS and SASEGT. CDR3 nucleotide sequence: TGTGCCAGCAGTGAAAGTCTAAGAACTCTTCCTTCCGTGCAGTACTTC. Protein: CASSESLRTLPSVQYF.

This chain uses TRBV11-2 with TRBJ1-2; possibly TRBD1 for D (5 bases). The CDR3 covers 15 residues. The V end was cut by 4 bases, the J end by 5 bases, with 17 bases between. Per germline, CDR1 SGHAT and CDR2 FQNNGV. The CDR3 region has the DNA TGTGCCAGCAGCTCGACCGAAGGGGCCGGTTATGGCTACACCTTC. Translating gives CASSSTEGAGYGYTF.

This clone has more than one count but fewer than ten. V is TRBV5-4 and J is TRBJ1-4; D is unresolved. Germline V gives CDR1 SGHNT, CDR2 YYREEE (reference sequence). The CDR3 runs 14 residues. Deletions cut 4 bases from V and 4 bases from J, with 11 bases between. In DNA, the CDR3 is TGTGCCAGCAGCCTGCGGGGTAGTAATGAAAAACTGTTTTTT. Encoded protein: CASSLRGSNEKLFF.

About this clone itself: Different DNA sequences within this sample yield the same CDR3. This rearrangement joins TRBV7-2 to TRBJ2-3; the match to TRBD2 covers 12 bases. V shed 1 base, J shed 1 base, and the junction held 0 bases outside the gene matches. The CDR3 sequence is 16 residues long. CDR1 SGHTA and CDR2 FQGNSA come from the germline V gene. CDR3 loop: CASSLGLAGGTDTQYF. The CDR3 nucleotides are TGTGCCAGCAGCTTAGGACTAGCGGGGGGCACAGATACGCAGTATTTT.

The rearrangement joins TRBV6-1 to TRBJ1-4, with a possible D match to TRBD1 (5 bases). The CDR3 has 15 residues. From germline, CDR1 is MNHNS and CDR2 SASEGT. The germline V and J ends were trimmed by 1 base and 5 bases, with 11 bases remaining between them. DNA of the CDR3: TGTGCCAGCAGTGAAGTAGGCAGGGACAATGAAAAACTGTTTTTT. It codes for CASSEVGRDNEKLFF.

The CDR3 nucleotides are TGCGCCAGCAGCTTGGCCGTGGGGGCCTACGAGCAGTACTTC. Amino acids: CASSLAVGAYEQYF. The chain is built from TRBV5-1 and TRBJ2-7; the D call may be TRBD1 or TRBD2 (5 bases each). CDR1 is SGHRS, CDR2 YFSETQ, per germline. V lost 0 bases and J 2 bases, leaving 9 bases between the germline ends. CDR3 size: 14 residues.

The rearrangement joins TRBV15 to TRBJ2-7; the match to TRBD1 covers 8 bases. The germline CDR1 and CDR2 sequences are LNHNV and YYDKDF (reference sequence). Trimming at V came to 5 bases and at J to 3 bases, leaving 6 bases not matched to a gene. CDR3 length: 14 amino acids. The CDR3 protein is CATSLHRGDYEQYF. CDR3 nucleotides: TGTGCCACCAGCCTTCACAGGGGGGACTACGAGCAGTACTTC.

The chain is built from TRBV7-3 and TRBJ2-2, with TRBD2 identical over 13 bases. Trimming removed 4 bases from V and 5 bases from J; junction bases left unmatched: 7. CDR1 and CDR2 (germline): SGHTA, FQGTGA. The CDR3 consists of 17 residues. The CDR3 region is CASSSEGLAGETGELFF. As DNA, the CDR3 is TGTGCCAGCAGCTCAGAAGGACTAGCGGGGGAAACCGGGGAGCTGTTTTTT.

The V and J genes are TRBV18 and TRBJ2-3; D is perhaps TRBD1 (6 bases). With 4 bases removed from V and 6 bases from J, the gap between germline ends came to 14 bases. This CDR3 is built from 14 residues. The germline gives CDR1 KGHSH, CDR2 LQKENI. CDR3 protein: CASSLSNRADTQYF. Here the CDR3 DNA reads TGTGCCAGCTCACTAAGCAACAGGGCGGATACGCAGTATTTT.

The rearrangement uses TRBV10-3 and TRBJ2-7, with D perhaps TRBD1 (6 bases). This CDR3 comprises 12 residues. V dropped 3 bases and J dropped 3 bases, with 6 bases sitting between them. The germline V gene has CDR1 ENHRY and CDR2 SYGVKD. The DNA of the CDR3 is TGTGCCATCAGTGAACAGGGCTACGAGCAGTACTTC. Amino acid sequence: CAISEQGYEQYF.

The rearrangement links TRBV7-9 to TRBJ1-4; 8 positions agree with TRBD1. Trimming removed 4 bases from V and 4 bases from J; junction bases left unmatched: 5. In germline, CDR1 is SEHNR, CDR2 FQNEAQ (reference sequence). This CDR3 has 15 amino acids. The chain's CDR3 is CASSSRTGLNEKLFF. The CDR3 DNA reads TGTGCCAGCAGCTCAAGGACAGGGCTTAATGAAAAACTGTTTTTT.

This sequence joins TRBV4-1 and TRBJ2-5; no reliable D call. CDR3 length equals 12 residues. V lost 6 bases to trimming and J lost 5 bases, with 10 bases between them. The V gene's germline CDR1 is MGHRA and CDR2 YSYEKL. CDR3 coding DNA: TGCGCCAGCAGTCGGGTGGGGGAGACCCAGTACTTC. This sequence encodes CASSRVGETQYF.

The rearrangement joins TRBV4-1 to TRBJ1-2; maybe TRBD1 (5 bases). The V and J ends lost 0 bases and 8 bases respectively, with 19 bases between them. The CDR3 runs 16 residues. The germline V gene has CDR1 MGHRA and CDR2 YSYEKL. CDR3 coding DNA: TGCGCCAGCAGCCAAGATCCGGGGCCAGGAGGGTACGGCTACACCTTC. Amino acids: CASSQDPGPGGYGYTF.

V and J are TRBV6-6 and TRBJ2-1; TRBD2 matches 8 bases. This CDR3 contains 14 residues. Germline-derived CDR1 and CDR2 are MNHNY and SVGAGI (reference sequence). The junction had 8 bases not matched to a gene; V was cut back by 5 bases and J by 8 bases. The CDR3 protein is CASSRGGSVDEQFF. In DNA, the CDR3 is TGTGCCAGCAGTCGGGGGGGTTCCGTCGATGAGCAGTTCTTC.

The DNA for the CDR3 is TGTGCCAGCAGCTCCGAACCACCGGGGAGGGTGAACTATGGCTACACCTTC. Encoded protein: CASSSEPPGRVNYGYTF. The V gene is TRBV7-6, the J gene TRBJ1-2; D remains unclear. The germline CDR1 and CDR2 sequences are SGHVS and FNYEAQ. This CDR3 has 17 residues. The germline V and J ends were trimmed by 4 bases and 2 bases, with 20 bases remaining between them.

The chain couples TRBV5-1 to TRBJ2-3; 10 bases are shared with TRBD2. CDR3 length: 18 residues. Germline V lookup: CDR1 SGHRS, CDR2 YFSETQ. The V segment lost 0 bases and the J segment 1 base; nucleotides outside the gene matches: 8. DNA of the CDR3: TGCGCCAGCAGCTTGGGTCGCCTAGCGGGGGTGGGCACAGATACGCAGTATTTT. Translated, it gives CASSLGRLAGVGTDTQYF.

The chain employs TRBV6-1 and TRBJ2-7, with D perhaps TRBD1 (5 bases). The V and J ends lost 6 bases and 1 base respectively, with 13 bases between them. This CDR3 has 14 residues. CDR1 and CDR2 (germline): MNHNS, SASEGT. CDR3 amino acids: CASRAGHESYEQYF. In nucleotides, the CDR3 is TGTGCCAGCAGGGCCGGACACGAATCCTACGAGCAGTACTTC.

This chain uses TRBV19 with TRBJ2-3; TRBD2 might be the D (6 bases). V shed 6 bases and J shed 6 bases, with 13 bases lying between them. The CDR3 contains 13 residues. CDR1 is LNHDA and CDR2 is SQIVND in the germline V gene (reference sequence). CDR3 bases: TGTGCCAGTAGCTCGGCGGGGCCCGATACGCAGTATTTT. Amino acids: CASSSAGPDTQYF.

V is TRBV6-5 and J is TRBJ1-2, with 9 bases that match TRBD1. Trimming at V came to 5 bases and at J to 5 bases, leaving 6 bases not matched to a gene. In germline, CDR1 is MNHEY, CDR2 SVGAGI. The CDR3 runs to 14 residues. The CDR3 spells CASSTPGTGYGYTF. DNA of the CDR3: TGTGCCAGCAGTACCCCCGGGACAGGGTATGGCTACACCTTC.